Listed here are 23 T cell receptor beta chains from one sample, sequenced in a study of response to subunit inactivated influenza vaccine. TCRdb reprocessed the RT-PCR reads via MiXCR and lists one record per CDR3 protein. The data show over 650,000 distinct CDR3 sequences, approximately 17% seen once. The material was PBMCs from blood, obtained 4 to 6 days after vaccination. The receptors come from a man aged 45-65 years who received an inactivated influenza vaccine.

This clonotype was counted a few times. The limits of the CDR3 on the DNA are not certain, so only TCRdb's listed CDR3 is given. This chain connects TRBV28 to TRBJ2-7; no DNA check was done on the table's D call, TRBD1. CDR1 and CDR2 from the germline V gene are MDHEN and SYDVKM. A total of 13 residues make up the CDR3, ends included. The CDR3 loop reads CASSSSDIYEQYF.

This clonotype has ten or more counts. The rearrangement links TRBV29-1 to TRBJ2-2; 10 bases match TRBD1. Trimming at V came to 7 bases and at J to 5 bases, leaving 7 bases not matched to a gene. This CDR3 is built from 14 residues. CDR1 and CDR2 from the germline V gene are SQVTM and ANQGSEA. Here the CDR3 DNA reads TGCAGCGCCGGGACAGGGGCTGGAACCGGGGAGCTGTTTTTT. Its protein product is CSAGTGAGTGELFF.

V gene TRBV29-1 combines with J gene TRBJ2-1; D is possibly TRBD2 (6 bases). Germline V gene lookup returns CDR1 SQVTM and CDR2 ANQGSEA. V lost 5 bases and J 3 bases, leaving 8 bases between the germline ends. CDR3 length: 12 amino acids. The CDR3 sequence is CSVSGLYNEQFF. CDR3 nucleotide sequence: TGCAGCGTTTCGGGACTCTACAATGAGCAGTTCTTC.

This clonotype was counted between two and nine times. V is TRBV27 and J is TRBJ2-1; D perhaps matches TRBD1 (5 bases). From germline, CDR1 is MNHEY and CDR2 SMNVEV (reference sequence). The CDR3 length is 14 residues. V dropped 3 bases and J dropped 5 bases, with 11 bases sitting between them. Written as DNA, the CDR3 is TGTGCCAGCAGTTTTTTTCAGGGAAACAATGAGCAGTTCTTC. Encoded protein: CASSFFQGNNEQFF.

This clonotype has at least ten counts. The rearrangement joins TRBV7-9 to TRBJ2-5; the D is unclear. Trimming stripped 3 bases from V and 1 base from J, with 12 bases between. In germline, CDR1 is SEHNR, CDR2 FQNEAQ (reference sequence). The CDR3 has 15 residues. CDR3 DNA sequence: TGTGCCAGCAGCTTGCGGCTTACTACCCAAGAGACCCAGTACTTC. Protein: CASSLRLTTQETQYF.

The rearrangement uses TRBV12-3 or TRBV12-4 and TRBJ2-7; D remains unclear. The CDR3 runs 13 residues. V shed 3 bases and J shed 3 bases, with 9 bases lying between them. The CDR3 DNA reads TGTGCCAGCAGTTTTCAGAGCTACTACGAGCAGTACTTC. Translated: CASSFQSYYEQYF.

The chain recombines TRBV20-1 with TRBJ1-2; TRBD1 aligns across 9 bases. CDR1 DFQATT and CDR2 SNEGSKA come from the germline V gene (reference sequence). This CDR3 contains 13 residues. The V gene end was trimmed by 6 bases and the J gene end by 4 bases; junction bases not matched to a gene: 6. DNA for the CDR3: TGCAGTGCGATCGAGGGACAGGGCTATGGCTACACCTTC. Its protein is CSAIEGQGYGYTF.

This clonotype came up many times. V is TRBV7-9 and J is TRBJ1-1; D call uncertain. V was cut by 3 bases and J by 4 bases, with 12 bases left in between. Germline V CDR1 and CDR2: SEHNR, FQNEAQ (reference sequence). The CDR3 spans 14 residues. The CDR3 sequence: CASSFLPSGTEAFF. CDR3 DNA sequence: TGTGCCAGCAGCTTCTTACCTTCAGGCACTGAAGCTTTCTTT. The whole variable domain, remainder taken from reference TRBV7-9 and TRBJ1-1, is DTGVSQNPRHKITKRGQNVTFRCDPISEHNRLYWYRQTLGQGPEFLTYFQNEAQLEKSRLLSDRFSAERPKGSFSTLEIQRTEQGDSAMYLCASSFLPSGTEAFFGQGTRLTVV.

In its sample, this clonotype was seen a few times. J is TRBJ2-3 and V is TRBV18; 9 bases are shared with TRBD2. CDR1 and CDR2 from the germline V gene are KGHSH and LQKENI. This CDR3 region has 17 residues. The V gene end was trimmed by 1 base and the J gene end by 3 bases; junction bases not matched to a gene: 8. CDR3 sequence: CASSPLKAGGKTDTQYF. CDR3 nucleotide sequence: TGTGCCAGCTCACCACTCAAGGCGGGAGGGAAAACAGATACGCAGTATTTT.

The chain is built from TRBV7-2 and TRBJ2-1; D is undetermined. V was cut by 1 base and J by 2 bases, with 9 bases left in between. The CDR3 has 15 residues. The germline V gene encodes CDR1 SGHTA and CDR2 FQGNSA. CDR3 DNA: TGTGCCAGCAGCTTAGGCCCCCCCCCCTACAATGAGCAGTTCTTC. Translated, it gives CASSLGPPPYNEQFF.

V and J are TRBV12-3 or TRBV12-4 and TRBJ1-6; 7 bases fit TRBD1. CDR3 size: 15 residues. V dropped 2 bases and J dropped 4; count of bases not matched to a gene: 2. CDR3 sequence (DNA): TGTGCCAGCAGTTTATCAGGGGGGTATAATTCACCCCTCCACTTT. Translating gives CASSLSGGYNSPLHF.

This clonotype was counted a few times. The chain is built from TRBV7-9 and TRBJ2-5; D is undetermined. Trimming pared 5 bases from V and 1 base from J, leaving 14 bases between. Germline CDR1 and CDR2: SEHNR and FQNEAQ (reference sequence). CDR3 length: 15 amino acids. The CDR3: CASSTRAILQETQYF. CDR3 DNA sequence: TGTGCCAGCAGCACAAGGGCAATACTCCAAGAGACCCAGTACTTC.

The chain is built from TRBV5-1 and TRBJ2-5; perhaps TRBD2 as D (5 bases). The CDR3 sequence is 13 residues long. V was shortened by 2 bases and J by 4 bases, with 9 bases between the two germline ends. Germline V gene data show CDR1 as SGHRS and CDR2 as YFSETQ. For the CDR3, the DNA is TGCGCCAGCAGCTTTCCGGGGTCAGAGACCCAGTACTTC. It is translated as CASSFPGSETQYF.

A few counts support this clonotype. This sequence joins TRBV20-1 and TRBJ2-5, with D maybe TRBD1 (7 bases). V dropped 1 base and J dropped 4 bases, with 10 bases sitting between them. The CDR3 loop spans 13 amino acids. Germline V CDR1 and CDR2: DFQATT, SNEGSKA (reference sequence). CDR3 nucleotides: TGCAGTGCTAGAGCAGGGGGGAGAGAGACCCAGTACTTC. Translating it yields CSARAGGRETQYF.

The rearrangement uses TRBV20-1 and TRBJ2-2; 7 bases agree with TRBD2. In germline, CDR1 is DFQATT, CDR2 SNEGSKA (reference sequence). The ends lost 0 bases at V and 4 bases at J; junction bases unmatched: 11. This CDR3 is built from 17 residues. CDR3 amino acids: CSARDLLSSGPTGELFF. CDR3 DNA: TGCAGTGCTAGAGATCTTTTGTCTAGCGGTCCCACCGGGGAGCTGTTTTTT.

This clonotype was picked up a small number of times. The V gene is TRBV20-1, the J gene TRBJ2-2; 8 bases map to TRBD2. This CDR3 has 14 amino acids. V was pared by 3 bases and J by 5 bases, with 5 bases of the junction left unmatched. Germline lookup yields CDR1 DFQATT and CDR2 SNEGSKA (reference sequence). The CDR3 protein is CSASWRGVTGELFF. The CDR3 bases are TGCAGTGCTAGTTGGCGGGGGGTTACCGGGGAGCTGTTTTTT.

This chain uses TRBV29-1 with TRBJ1-1; D unresolved. The CDR3 length is 13 residues. The germline CDR1 and CDR2 sequences are SQVTM and ANQGSEA. The V end lost 7 bases, the J end lost 1 base, and 13 bases lay between the germline ends. The CDR3 sequence: CSGAPPGNTEAFF. CDR3 DNA: TGCAGCGGCGCACCACCCGGGAACACTGAAGCTTTCTTT.

This clonotype was counted between two and nine times. The gene calls are TRBV5-1 and TRBJ1-3, with a weak D call TRBD1 (5 bases). Germline lookup yields CDR1 SGHRS and CDR2 YFSETQ. The V end was cut by 4 bases, the J end by 0 bases, with 11 bases between. This CDR3 comprises 15 residues. The CDR3 nucleotides are TGCGCCAGCAGCCCCGGGACTAACTCTGGAAACACCATATATTTT. Its protein is CASSPGTNSGNTIYF.

The sample holds many counts of this clonotype. DNA of the CDR3: TGTGCCAGCAGCTTGACAGCAACTAATGAAAAACTGTTTTTT. This translates into CASSLTATNEKLFF. V gene TRBV7-2 combines with J gene TRBJ1-4, with D possibly TRBD1 on 5 matching bases. V was pared by 3 bases and J by 0 bases, with 5 bases between. CDR1 and CDR2 from the germline V gene are SGHTA and FQGNSA. CDR3 size: 14 residues.

This clonotype occurred a few times. This sequence joins TRBV18 and TRBJ2-7; D is undetermined. Germline V lookup: CDR1 KGHSH, CDR2 LQKENI. Trimming removed 2 bases at V and 1 base at J, with 9 bases between. The length of the CDR3 is 14 residues. The CDR3 loop is CASSPGLPSYEQYF. The DNA for the CDR3 is TGTGCCAGCTCACCAGGGCTACCTTCCTACGAGCAGTACTTC.

V gene TRBV12-3 or TRBV12-4 combines with J gene TRBJ2-6; D remains ambiguous. The V end was cut by 7 bases, the J end by 0 bases, with 10 bases between. The CDR3 extends over 15 amino acids. In nucleotides, the CDR3 is TGTGCCAGCACCCCGGTCCTCTCTGGGGCCAACGTCCTGACTTTC. Translated, it gives CASTPVLSGANVLTF.

The chain links TRBV6-5 to TRBJ2-2; 9 bases fit TRBD1. The V gene end was trimmed by 2 bases and the J gene end by 6 bases; junction bases not matched to a gene: 7. CDR1 MNHEY and CDR2 SVGAGI come from the germline V gene. The CDR3 spans 16 residues. The CDR3 region is CASSYLGQGKPGELFF. In nucleotides, the CDR3 is TGTGCCAGCAGTTACCTGGGACAGGGTAAACCCGGGGAGCTGTTTTTT.

The chain couples TRBV7-6 to TRBJ2-1, with D possibly matching TRBD2 (7 bases). V lost 5 bases to trimming and J lost 7 bases, with 15 bases between them. Germline CDR1 reads SGHVS; CDR2 reads FNYEAQ. This CDR3 region has 14 residues. The CDR3 bases are TGTGCCAGCAGCCCCCGGGCGGGGGCTAATGAGCAGTTCTTC. Translated, it gives CASSPRAGANEQFF.